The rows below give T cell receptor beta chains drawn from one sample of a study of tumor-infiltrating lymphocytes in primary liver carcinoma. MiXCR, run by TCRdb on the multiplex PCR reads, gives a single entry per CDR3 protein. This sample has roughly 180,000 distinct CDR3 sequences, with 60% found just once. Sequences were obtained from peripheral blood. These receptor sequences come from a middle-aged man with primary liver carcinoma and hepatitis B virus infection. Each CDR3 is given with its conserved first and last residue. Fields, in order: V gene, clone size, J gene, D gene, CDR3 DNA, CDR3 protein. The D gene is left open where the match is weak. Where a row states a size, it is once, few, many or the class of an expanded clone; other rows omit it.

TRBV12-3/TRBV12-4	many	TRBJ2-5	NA	TGTGCCAGCAGTATACAGGGACGGGAGACCCAGTACTTC	CASSIQGRETQYF
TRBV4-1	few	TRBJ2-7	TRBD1	TGCGCCAGCAGCCGGGACAGTAACTACTACGAGCAGTACTTC	CASSRDSNYYEQYF
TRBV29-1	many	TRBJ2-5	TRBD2	TGCAGCGTTGAAAATAGCGGGCCCCCGACCCAGTACTTC	CSVENSGPPTQYF
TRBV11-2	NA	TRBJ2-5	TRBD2	TGTGCTAGCAGCTTTGGACTAGCCGCAGAGACCCGGTACTTC	CASSFGLAAETRYF
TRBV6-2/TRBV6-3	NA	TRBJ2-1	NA	TGTGCCAGCACACTGGGACCTAACAATGAGCAGTTCTTC	CASTLGPNNEQFF
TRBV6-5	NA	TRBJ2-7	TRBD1	TGTGCCAGCAGTACCGGACAGGGGGTCTCCTACGAGCAGTACTTC	CASSTGQGVSYEQYF
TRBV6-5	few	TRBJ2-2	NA	TGTGCCAGCAGTTACTCTCCCGCGGTGACGAACACCGGGGAGCTGTTTTTT	CASSYSPAVTNTGELFF
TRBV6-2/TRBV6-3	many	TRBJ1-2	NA	TGTGCCAGCAGGCTCGGTGAGAACTATGGCTACACCTTC	CASRLGENYGYTF
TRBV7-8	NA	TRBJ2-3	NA	TGTGCCAGCAGTCCCGGAACGGCCCATTTCACAGATACGCAGTATTTT	CASSPGTAHFTDTQYF
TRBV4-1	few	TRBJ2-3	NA	TGCGCCAGCAGCCAAGAACGGGAACCCACAGATACGCAGTATTTT	CASSQEREPTDTQYF
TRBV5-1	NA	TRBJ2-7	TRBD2	TGCGCCAGCAGCTGGGGGACTAGCGGCCCCAACGAGCAGTACTTC	CASSWGTSGPNEQYF
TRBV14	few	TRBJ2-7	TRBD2	TGTGCCAGCAGCCAAGGAATGGCTAGCGGGGCCTACGAGCAGTACTTC	CASSQGMASGAYEQYF
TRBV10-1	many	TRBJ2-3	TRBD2	TGCGCCAGCAGTGAGTCCGCCGCGGGAGACGAGACGCAGTATTTT	CASSESAAGDETQYF
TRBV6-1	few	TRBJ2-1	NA	TGTGCCAGCAGTGATTTCCCGGGCAACAATGAGCAGTTCTTC	CASSDFPGNNEQFF
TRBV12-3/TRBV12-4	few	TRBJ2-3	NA	TGTGCCAGCAGTTCTGCCCCAAGCCAGGGACCAGATACGCAGTATTTT	CASSSAPSQGPDTQYF
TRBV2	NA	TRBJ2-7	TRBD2	TGTGCCAGCAACCCAGCGGGAGTTTACGAGCAGTACTTC	CASNPAGVYEQYF
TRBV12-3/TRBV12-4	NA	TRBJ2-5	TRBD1	TGTGCCAGCAGTTCGAGGGACAGGGGGCTGGAGACCCAGTACTTC	CASSSRDRGLETQYF
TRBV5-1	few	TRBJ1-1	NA	TGCGCCAGCAGCTTGGAGAGGGGGAGCGAAGCTTTCTTT	CASSLERGSEAFF
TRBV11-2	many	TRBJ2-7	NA	TGTGCCAGCAGCCCCATGGATGAGGGGGAGCAGTACTTC	CASSPMDEGEQYF
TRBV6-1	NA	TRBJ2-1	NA	TGTGCCAGCAGACCTCGGGGGTACAATAAGCAGTTCTTC	CASRPRGYNKQFF
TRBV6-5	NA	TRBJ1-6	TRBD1	TGTGCCAGCAGTCAACAGGGGGGAGATTCACCCCTCCACTTT	CASSQQGGDSPLHF
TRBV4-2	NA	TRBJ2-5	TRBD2	TGTGCCAGCAGCCAAGAGCTAGCGGGAGGGCCCGGGACCCAGTACTTC	CASSQELAGGPGTQYF
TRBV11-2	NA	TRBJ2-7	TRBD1	TGTGCCAGCAGTCCCCAGGACAGGGGTCCCTGCGAGCAGTACTTC	CASSPQDRGPCEQYF
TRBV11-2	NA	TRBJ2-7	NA	TGTGCCAGTAGCCCCGACGGCTACGAGCGGTACTTC	CASSPDGYERYF
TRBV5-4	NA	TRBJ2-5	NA	TGTGCCAGCAGCTTGGTTGAGAATCCGGAGACCCAGTACTTC	CASSLVENPETQYF
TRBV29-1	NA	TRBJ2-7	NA	TGCAGCGTTCTGCAGGGATCCATATACGAGCAGTACTTC	CSVLQGSIYEQYF
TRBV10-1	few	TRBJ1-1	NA	TGCGCCAGCAGTGAGGACAGAAACACTGAAGCTTTCTTT	CASSEDRNTEAFF
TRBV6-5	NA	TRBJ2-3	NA	TGTGCCACCGGGACTAGGGACAGTGGTTTGGATACGCAGTATTTT	CATGTRDSGLDTQYF
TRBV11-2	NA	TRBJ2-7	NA	TGTGCCAGCATAGCTGGAGGAGGGAGAACCTACGAGCAGTACTTC	CASIAGGGRTYEQYF
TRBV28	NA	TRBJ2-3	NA	TGTGCCAGCAACCCTCCCTCGGCGGGTTTAACAGATACGCAATATTTT	CASNPPSAGLTDTQYF
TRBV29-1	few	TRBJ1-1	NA	TGCAGCGCCTCGGTACAGCTCTCTGAAGCTTTCTTT	CSASVQLSEAFF
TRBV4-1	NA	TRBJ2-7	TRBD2	TGCGCCACCAGCCAATATCAACTAGCGGACGAGCAGTACTTC	CATSQYQLADEQYF
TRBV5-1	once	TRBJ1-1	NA	TGCGCCAGCAACGTCACTCGGAACACTGAAGCTTTCTTT	CASNVTRNTEAFF
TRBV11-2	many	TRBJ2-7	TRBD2	TGTGCCAGCAGCTTAGAGCTAGCGGGAGATTACGAGCAGTACTTC	CASSLELAGDYEQYF
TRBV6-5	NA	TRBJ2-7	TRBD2	TGTGCCAGCAGTTACTCTTTTAGCGGGGACTACGAGCAGTACTTC	CASSYSFSGDYEQYF
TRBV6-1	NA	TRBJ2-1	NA	TGTGCCAGCAGTCCCCCCTCAAACAGGGTTTTTAGCAATGAGCAGTTCTTC	CASSPPSNRVFSNEQFF
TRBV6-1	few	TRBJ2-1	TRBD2	TGTGCCAGCAGTGACCCCGGACTAGGGAGGAATGAGCAGTTCTTC	CASSDPGLGRNEQFF
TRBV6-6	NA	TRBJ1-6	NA	TGTGCCAGCCGGGGGGTCGGGTATAATTCACCCCTCCACTTT	CASRGVGYNSPLHF
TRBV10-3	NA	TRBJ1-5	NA	TGTGCCATCTCGGGGGCCGGAGATACGCAGCATTTT	CAISGAGDTQHF
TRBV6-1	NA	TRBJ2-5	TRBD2	TGTGCCAGCAGTCGACTAGCGGGAGGCCAAGAGACCCAGTACTTC	CASSRLAGGQETQYF
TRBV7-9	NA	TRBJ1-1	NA	TGTGCCACGCGGGGGGTCGCGCGCACTGAAGCTTTCTTT	CATRGVARTEAFF
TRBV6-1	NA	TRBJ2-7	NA	TGTGCCAGCATCCAAGGGGCCTCGACCGGATACGAGCAGTACTTC	CASIQGASTGYEQYF
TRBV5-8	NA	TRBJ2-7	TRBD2	TGTGCCAGCAGCTTAAATAGCGGGAGCGTGAGCTCCTACGAGCAGTACTTC	CASSLNSGSVSSYEQYF
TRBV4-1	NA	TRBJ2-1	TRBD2	TGCGCCAGCAGCCAAAACAGCGGGAGTGGATATGAGCAGTTCTTC	CASSQNSGSGYEQFF
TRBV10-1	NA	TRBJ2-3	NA	TGCGCCAGTAGTGGGGGGCCAGATACGCTGTATTTT	CASSGGPDTLYF
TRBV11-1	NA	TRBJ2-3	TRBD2	TGTGCCAGCAGCTACGGACTAGTGGGAGTAGCTAGCACAGATACGCAGTATTTT	CASSYGLVGVASTDTQYF
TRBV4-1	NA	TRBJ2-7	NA	TGCGCCAGCAGCCAAAAAATAGGCTACGAGCAGTACTTC	CASSQKIGYEQYF
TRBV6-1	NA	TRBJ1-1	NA	TGTGCCAGCAGTGAATCCTGGAGCGAAGCTTTCTTT	CASSESWSEAFF
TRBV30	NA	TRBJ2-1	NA	TGTGCCTGGGACAGAAACTCCTACAATGAGCAGTTCTTC	CAWDRNSYNEQFF
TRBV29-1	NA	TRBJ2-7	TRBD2	TGCATCGTTGGGTCACTAGCGGGAGGTCGGGAGAAGTACTTC	CIVGSLAGGREKYF
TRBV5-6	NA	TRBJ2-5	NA	TGTGCCAGCAGCTTGGAGGGGGTCCAAGAGACCCAGTACTTC	CASSLEGVQETQYF
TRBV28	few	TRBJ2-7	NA	TGTGCCAGCAGTTTAGGGACAAGCTACGAGCAGTACTTC	CASSLGTSYEQYF
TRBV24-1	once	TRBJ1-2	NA	TGTGCCACCAGTGACCCAAGCCGGGGGGCAAATGGCTACACCTTC	CATSDPSRGANGYTF
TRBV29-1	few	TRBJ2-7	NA	TGCAGCGTTTCCCTTGACAGCCACGAGCAGTACTTC	CSVSLDSHEQYF
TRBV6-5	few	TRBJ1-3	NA	TGTGCCAGCAGTTATATGCAGGCTACAGGAAACACCATATATTTT	CASSYMQATGNTIYF
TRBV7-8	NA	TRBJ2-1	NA	TGTGCCAGCACCATAACCGAGGTAGCGGTAAATGAGCAGTTCTTC	CASTITEVAVNEQFF
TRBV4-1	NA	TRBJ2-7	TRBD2	TGCGCCAGCAGCCAGCGGCTAGCGGGGTCCTACGAGCAGTACTTC	CASSQRLAGSYEQYF
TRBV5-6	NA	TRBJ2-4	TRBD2	TGTGCCGGCAGACCTGCACGGATTGTCACGGGAGGGGAGCTAGTCAAAAACATTCAGTACTTC	CAGRPARIVTGGELVKNIQYF
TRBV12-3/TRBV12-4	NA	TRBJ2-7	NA	TGTGCCAGCAGTTGGAACAGGGTAACGGACGAGCAGTACTTC	CASSWNRVTDEQYF
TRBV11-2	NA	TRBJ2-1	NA	TGTGCCAGCAGCTTACTACTACTGTTCTACAATGAGCAGTTCTTC	CASSLLLLFYNEQFF